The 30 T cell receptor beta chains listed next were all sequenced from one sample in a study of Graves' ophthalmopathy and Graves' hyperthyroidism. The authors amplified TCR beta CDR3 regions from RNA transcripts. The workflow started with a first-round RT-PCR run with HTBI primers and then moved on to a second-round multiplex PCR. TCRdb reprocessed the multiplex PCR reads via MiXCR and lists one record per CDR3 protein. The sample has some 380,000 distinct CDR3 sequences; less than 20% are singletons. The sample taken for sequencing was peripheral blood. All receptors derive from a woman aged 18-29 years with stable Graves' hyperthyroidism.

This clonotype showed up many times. The CDR3 region is CASRSGTGVPQTF. The CDR3 DNA follows: TGTGCCAGCAGGTCCGGGACAGGGGTCCCCCAGACCTTC. V and J are TRBV12-3 or TRBV12-4 and TRBJ1-2, with 10 bases matching TRBD1. The CDR3 is 13 residues long. V was pared by 6 bases and J by 14 bases, with 12 bases of the junction left unmatched.

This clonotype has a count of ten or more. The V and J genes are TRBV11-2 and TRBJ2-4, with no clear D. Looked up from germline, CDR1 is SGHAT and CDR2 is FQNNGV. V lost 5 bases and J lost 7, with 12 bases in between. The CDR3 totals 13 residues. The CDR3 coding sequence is TGTGCCAGCAGCGATACGGTGGGGAACATTCAGTACTTC. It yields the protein CASSDTVGNIQYF.

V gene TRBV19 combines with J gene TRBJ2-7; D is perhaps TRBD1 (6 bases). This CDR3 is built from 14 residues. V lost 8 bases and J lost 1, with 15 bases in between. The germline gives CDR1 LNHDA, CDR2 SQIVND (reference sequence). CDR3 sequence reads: CASGAQGRSYEQYF. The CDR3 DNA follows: TGTGCCAGTGGCGCCCAGGGGCGTTCCTACGAGCAGTACTTC.

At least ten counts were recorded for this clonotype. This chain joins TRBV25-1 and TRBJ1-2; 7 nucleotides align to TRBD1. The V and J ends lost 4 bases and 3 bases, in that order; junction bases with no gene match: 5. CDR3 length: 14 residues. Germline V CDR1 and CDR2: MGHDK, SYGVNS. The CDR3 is CASSVGTAHYGYTF. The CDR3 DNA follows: TGTGCCAGCAGTGTCGGGACAGCTCACTATGGCTACACCTTC.

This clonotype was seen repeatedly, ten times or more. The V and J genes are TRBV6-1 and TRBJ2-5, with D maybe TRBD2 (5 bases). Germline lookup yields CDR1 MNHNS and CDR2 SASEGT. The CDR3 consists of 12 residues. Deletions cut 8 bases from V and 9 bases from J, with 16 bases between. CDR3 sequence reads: CASRGIGGPQYF. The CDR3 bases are TGTGCCAGCCGTGGAATAGGAGGACCCCAGTACTTC.

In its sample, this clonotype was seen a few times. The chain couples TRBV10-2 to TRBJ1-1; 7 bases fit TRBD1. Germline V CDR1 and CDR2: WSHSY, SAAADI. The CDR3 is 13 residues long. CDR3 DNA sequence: TGCGCTACAGGGGCGGGGATGAACACTGAAGCTTTCTTT. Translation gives CATGAGMNTEAFF.

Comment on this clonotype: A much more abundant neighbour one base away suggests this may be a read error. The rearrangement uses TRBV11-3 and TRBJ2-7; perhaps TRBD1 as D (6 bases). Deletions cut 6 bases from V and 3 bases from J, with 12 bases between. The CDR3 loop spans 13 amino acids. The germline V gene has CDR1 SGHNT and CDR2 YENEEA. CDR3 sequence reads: CASSMVQGYEQYF. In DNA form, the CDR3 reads TGTGCCAGCAGTATGGTACAGGGCTACGAGCAGTACTTC.

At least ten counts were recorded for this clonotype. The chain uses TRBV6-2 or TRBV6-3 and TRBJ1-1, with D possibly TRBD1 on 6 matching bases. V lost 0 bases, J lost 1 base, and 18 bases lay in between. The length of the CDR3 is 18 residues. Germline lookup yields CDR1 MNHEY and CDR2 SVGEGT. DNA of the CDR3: TGTGCCAGCAGTTACTCGACATTTCGCACAGGGAAGAACACTGAAGCTTTCTTT. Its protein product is CASSYSTFRTGKNTEAFF.

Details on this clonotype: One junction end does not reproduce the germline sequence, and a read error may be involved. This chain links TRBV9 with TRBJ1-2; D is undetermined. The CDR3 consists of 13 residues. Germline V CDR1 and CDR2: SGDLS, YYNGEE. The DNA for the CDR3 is TGTGCCAGCGGCGTAGGGCTGATGGATGGCTACACCTTC. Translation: CASGVGLMDGYTF.

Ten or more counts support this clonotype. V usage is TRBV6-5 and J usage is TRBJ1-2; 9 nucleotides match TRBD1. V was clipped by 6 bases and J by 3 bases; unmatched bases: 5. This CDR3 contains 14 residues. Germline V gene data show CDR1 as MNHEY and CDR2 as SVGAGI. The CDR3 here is CASRRDREDYGYTF. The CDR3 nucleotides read TGTGCCAGCAGGCGGGACAGGGAGGACTATGGCTACACCTTC.

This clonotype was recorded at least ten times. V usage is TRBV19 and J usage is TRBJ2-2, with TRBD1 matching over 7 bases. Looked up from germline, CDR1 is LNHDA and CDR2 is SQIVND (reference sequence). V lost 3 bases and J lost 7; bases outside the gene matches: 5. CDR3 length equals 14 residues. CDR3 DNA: TGTGCCAGTAGTATGCGACAGGGCGGCGGGGAGCTGTTTTTT. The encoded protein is CASSMRQGGGELFF.

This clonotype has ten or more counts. DNA of the CDR3: TGTGCCAGCAGCTCCGGATGGGGCGCCTACGAGCAGTACTTC. The encoded protein is CASSSGWGAYEQYF. The V and J genes are TRBV13 and TRBJ2-7, with D possibly being TRBD1 (5 bases). The germline gives CDR1 PRHDT, CDR2 FYEKMQ (reference sequence). This CDR3 region has 14 residues. The V end lost 4 bases, the J end lost 2 bases, and 12 bases lay between the germline ends.

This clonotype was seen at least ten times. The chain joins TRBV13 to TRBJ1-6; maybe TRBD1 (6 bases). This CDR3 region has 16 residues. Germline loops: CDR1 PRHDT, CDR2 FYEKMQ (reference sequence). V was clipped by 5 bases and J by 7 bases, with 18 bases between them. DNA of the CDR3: TGTGCCAGCAGCACATCTCAACAGGGTCGCAATTCACCCCTCCACTTT. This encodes CASSTSQQGRNSPLHF.

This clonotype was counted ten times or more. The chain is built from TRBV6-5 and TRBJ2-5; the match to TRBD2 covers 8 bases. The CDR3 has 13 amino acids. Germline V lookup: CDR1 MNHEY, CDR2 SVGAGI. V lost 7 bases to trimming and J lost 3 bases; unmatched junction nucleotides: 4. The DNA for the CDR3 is TGTGCCAGCACCGGGGGGGGTGAAGAGACCCAGTACTTC. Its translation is CASTGGGEETQYF.

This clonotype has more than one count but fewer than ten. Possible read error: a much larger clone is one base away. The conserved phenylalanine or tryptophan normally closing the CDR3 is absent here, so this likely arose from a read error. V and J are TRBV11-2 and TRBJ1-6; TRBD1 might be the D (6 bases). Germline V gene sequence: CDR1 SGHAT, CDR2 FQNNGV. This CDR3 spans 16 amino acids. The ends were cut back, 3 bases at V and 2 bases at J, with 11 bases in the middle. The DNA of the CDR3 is TGTGCCAGCAGCTTTCAGGGGATGACCTATAATTCACCCCTCCACTCT. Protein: CASSFQGMTYNSPLHS.

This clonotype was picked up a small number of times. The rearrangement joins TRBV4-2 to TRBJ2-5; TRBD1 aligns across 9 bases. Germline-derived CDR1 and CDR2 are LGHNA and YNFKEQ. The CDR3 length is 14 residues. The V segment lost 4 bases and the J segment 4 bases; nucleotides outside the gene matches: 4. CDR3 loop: CASSRSGQGETQYF. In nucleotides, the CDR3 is TGTGCCAGCAGCCGCTCGGGACAGGGAGAGACCCAGTACTTC.

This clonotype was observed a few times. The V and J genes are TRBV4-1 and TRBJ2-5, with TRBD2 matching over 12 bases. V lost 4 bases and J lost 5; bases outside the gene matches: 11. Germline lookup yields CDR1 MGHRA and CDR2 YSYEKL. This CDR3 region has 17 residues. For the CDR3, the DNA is TGCGCCAGCAGCCCCGGACTAGCGGGGCCCCGGTCGGAGACCCAGTACTTC. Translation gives CASSPGLAGPRSETQYF.

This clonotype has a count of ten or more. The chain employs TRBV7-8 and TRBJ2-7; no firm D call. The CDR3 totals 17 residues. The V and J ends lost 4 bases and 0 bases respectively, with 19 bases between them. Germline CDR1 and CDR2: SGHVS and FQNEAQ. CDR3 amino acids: CASSSPGVARSSYEQYF. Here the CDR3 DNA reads TGTGCCAGCAGCTCCCCTGGGGTGGCCCGTAGCTCCTACGAGCAGTACTTC.

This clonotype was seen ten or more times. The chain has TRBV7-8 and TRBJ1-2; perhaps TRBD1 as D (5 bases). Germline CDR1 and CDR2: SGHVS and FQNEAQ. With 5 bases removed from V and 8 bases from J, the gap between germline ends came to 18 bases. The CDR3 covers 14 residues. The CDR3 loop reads CASSTRRAGRGYTF. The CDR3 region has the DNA TGTGCCAGCAGCACCAGGCGGGCAGGGCGCGGCTACACCTTC.

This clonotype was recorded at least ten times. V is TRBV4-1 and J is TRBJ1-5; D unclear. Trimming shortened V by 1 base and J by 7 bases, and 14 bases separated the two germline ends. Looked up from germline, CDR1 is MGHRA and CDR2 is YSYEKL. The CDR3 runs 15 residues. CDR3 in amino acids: CASSQGLGPLQPQHF. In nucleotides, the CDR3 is TGCGCCAGCAGCCAAGGTCTTGGCCCCCTGCAGCCCCAGCATTTT.

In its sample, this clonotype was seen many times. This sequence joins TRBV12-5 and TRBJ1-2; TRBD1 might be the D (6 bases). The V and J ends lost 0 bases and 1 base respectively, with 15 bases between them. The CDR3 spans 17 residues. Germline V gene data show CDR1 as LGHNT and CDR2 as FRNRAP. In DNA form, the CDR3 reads TGTGCTAGTGGTTTGGTAGTTCCGGACAGATATAACTATGGCTACACCTTC. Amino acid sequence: CASGLVVPDRYNYGYTF.

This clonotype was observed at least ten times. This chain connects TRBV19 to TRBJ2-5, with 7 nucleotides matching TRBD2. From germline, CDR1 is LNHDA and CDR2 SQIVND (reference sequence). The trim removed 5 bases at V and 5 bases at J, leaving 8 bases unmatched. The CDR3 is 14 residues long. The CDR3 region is CASSGFGGGETQYF. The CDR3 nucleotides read TGTGCCAGTAGTGGGTTCGGGGGAGGGGAGACCCAGTACTTC.

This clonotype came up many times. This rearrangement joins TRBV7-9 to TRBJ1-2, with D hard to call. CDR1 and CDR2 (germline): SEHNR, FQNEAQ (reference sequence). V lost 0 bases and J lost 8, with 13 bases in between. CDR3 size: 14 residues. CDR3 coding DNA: TGTGCCAGCAGCTTAGCTCTCCCGGGCCTCGGCTACACCTTC. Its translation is CASSLALPGLGYTF.

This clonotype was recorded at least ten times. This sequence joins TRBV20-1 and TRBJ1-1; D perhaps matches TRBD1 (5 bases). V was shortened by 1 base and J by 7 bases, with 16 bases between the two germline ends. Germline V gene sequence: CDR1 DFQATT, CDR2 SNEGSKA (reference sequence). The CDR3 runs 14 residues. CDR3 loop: CSARADKGIGEAFF. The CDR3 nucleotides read TGCAGTGCTAGAGCGGACAAGGGAATCGGTGAAGCTTTCTTT.

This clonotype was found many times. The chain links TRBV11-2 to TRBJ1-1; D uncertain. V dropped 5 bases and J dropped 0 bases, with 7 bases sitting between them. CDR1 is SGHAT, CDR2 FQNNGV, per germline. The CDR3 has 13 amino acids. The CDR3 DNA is TGTGCCAGCAGCCCGCAGGTGAACACTGAAGCTTTCTTT. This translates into CASSPQVNTEAFF.

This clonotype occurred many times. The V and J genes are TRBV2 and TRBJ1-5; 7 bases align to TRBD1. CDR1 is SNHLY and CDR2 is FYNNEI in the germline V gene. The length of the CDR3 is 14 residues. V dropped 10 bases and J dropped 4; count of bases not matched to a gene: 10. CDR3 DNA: TGTGCCACGGCTTCCGGACAGGCGAATCAGCCCCAGCATTTT. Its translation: CATASGQANQPQHF. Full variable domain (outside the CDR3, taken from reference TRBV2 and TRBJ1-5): EPEVTQTPSHQVTQMGQEVILRCVPISNHLYFYWYRQILGQKVEFLVSFYNNEISEKSEIFDDQFSVERPDGSNFTLKIRSTKLEDSAMYFCATASGQANQPQHFGDGTRLSIL.

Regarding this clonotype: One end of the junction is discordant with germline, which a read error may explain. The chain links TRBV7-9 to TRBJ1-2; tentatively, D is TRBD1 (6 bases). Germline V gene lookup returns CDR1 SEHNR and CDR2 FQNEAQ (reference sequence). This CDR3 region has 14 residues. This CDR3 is CANSLEGQVNGYTF. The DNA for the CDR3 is TGTGCCAACAGCTTAGAGGGACAAGTGAATGGCTACACCTTC.

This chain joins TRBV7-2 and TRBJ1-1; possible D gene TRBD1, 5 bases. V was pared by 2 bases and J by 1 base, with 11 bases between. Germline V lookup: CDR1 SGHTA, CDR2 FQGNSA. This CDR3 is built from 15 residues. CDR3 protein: CASSLRGTGNTEAFF. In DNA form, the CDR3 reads TGTGCCAGCAGCTTAAGAGGGACGGGGAACACTGAAGCTTTCTTT.

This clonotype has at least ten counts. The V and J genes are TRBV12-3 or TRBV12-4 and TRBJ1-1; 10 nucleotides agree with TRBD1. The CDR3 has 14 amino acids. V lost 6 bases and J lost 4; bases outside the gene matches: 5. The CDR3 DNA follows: TGTGCCAGCAGGGGACAGGGGAAGTTCACTGAAGCTTTCTTT. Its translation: CASRGQGKFTEAFF.

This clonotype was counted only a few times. CDR3 sequence: CASSQREGLEAFF. CDR3 in DNA: TGTGCCAGCAGTCAACGGGAGGGGCTTGAAGCTTTCTTT. This chain uses TRBV6-1 with TRBJ1-1; D is perhaps TRBD1 (5 bases). Germline V gives CDR1 MNHNS, CDR2 SASEGT. This CDR3 region has 13 residues. V lost 5 bases and J lost 7, with 14 bases in between.